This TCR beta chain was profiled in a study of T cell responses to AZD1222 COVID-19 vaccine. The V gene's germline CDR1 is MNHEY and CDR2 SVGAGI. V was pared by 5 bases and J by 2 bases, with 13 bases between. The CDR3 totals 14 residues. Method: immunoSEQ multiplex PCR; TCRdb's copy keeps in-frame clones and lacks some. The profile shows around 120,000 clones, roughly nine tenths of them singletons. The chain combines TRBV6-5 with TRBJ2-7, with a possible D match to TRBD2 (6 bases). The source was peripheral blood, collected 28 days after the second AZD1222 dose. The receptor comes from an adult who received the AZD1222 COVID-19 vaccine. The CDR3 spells CASSRGGQTYEQYF. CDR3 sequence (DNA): TGTGCCAGCAGTCGGGGAGGCCAGACCTACGAGCAGTACTTC.